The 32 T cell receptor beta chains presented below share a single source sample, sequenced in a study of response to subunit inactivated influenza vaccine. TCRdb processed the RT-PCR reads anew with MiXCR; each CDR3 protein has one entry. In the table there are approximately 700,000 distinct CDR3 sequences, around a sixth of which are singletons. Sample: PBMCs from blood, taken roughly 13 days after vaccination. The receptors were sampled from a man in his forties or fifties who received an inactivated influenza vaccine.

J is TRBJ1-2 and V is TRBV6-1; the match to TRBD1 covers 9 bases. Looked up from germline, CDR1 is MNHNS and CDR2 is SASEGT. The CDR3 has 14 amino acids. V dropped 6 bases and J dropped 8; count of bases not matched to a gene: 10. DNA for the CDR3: TGTGCCAGCAGCCGTACACAGGGGGCGAGGGGCTACACCTTC. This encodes CASSRTQGARGYTF.

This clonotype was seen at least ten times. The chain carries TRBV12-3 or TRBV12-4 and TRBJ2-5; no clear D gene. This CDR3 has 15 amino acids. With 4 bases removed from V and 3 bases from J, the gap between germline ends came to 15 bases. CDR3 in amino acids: CASSSRTVSEETQYF. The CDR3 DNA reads TGTGCCAGCAGTTCCCGGACCGTGAGCGAAGAGACCCAGTACTTC.

CDR3 sequence: CATFKTGGVTDTQYF. The CDR3 nucleotides are TGTGCCACATTTAAGACGGGGGGGGTCACAGATACGCAGTATTTT. This chain joins TRBV2 and TRBJ2-3; 8 bases agree with TRBD2. V trimming: 10 bases; J trimming: 2 bases; junction bases outside the gene matches: 11. Germline V CDR1 and CDR2: SNHLY, FYNNEI. The CDR3 totals 15 residues.

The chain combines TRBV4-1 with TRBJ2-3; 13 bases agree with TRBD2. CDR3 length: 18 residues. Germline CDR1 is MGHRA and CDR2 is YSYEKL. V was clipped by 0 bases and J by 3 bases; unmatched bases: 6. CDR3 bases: TGCGCCAGCAGCCAAGATCTTCGGGGACTAGCGGGGACAGATACGCAGTATTTT. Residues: CASSQDLRGLAGTDTQYF.

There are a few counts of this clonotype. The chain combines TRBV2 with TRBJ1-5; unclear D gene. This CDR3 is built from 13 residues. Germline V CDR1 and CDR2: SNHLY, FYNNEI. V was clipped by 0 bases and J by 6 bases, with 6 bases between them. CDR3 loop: CASSEARTQPQHF. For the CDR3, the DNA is TGTGCCAGCAGTGAAGCTCGGACTCAGCCCCAGCATTTT.

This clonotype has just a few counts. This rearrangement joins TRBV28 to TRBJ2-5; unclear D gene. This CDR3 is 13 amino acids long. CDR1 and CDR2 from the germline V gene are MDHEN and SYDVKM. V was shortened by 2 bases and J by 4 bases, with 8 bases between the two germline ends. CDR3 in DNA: TGTGCCAGCAGTTTAGTCCAGCTAGAGACCCAGTACTTC. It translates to CASSLVQLETQYF.

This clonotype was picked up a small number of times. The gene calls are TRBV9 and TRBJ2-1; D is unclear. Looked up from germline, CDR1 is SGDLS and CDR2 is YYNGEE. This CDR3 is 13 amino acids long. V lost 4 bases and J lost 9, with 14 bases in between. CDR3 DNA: TGTGCCAGCAGCCACAACCCCCGGGCTGAGCAGTTCTTC. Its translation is CASSHNPRAEQFF.

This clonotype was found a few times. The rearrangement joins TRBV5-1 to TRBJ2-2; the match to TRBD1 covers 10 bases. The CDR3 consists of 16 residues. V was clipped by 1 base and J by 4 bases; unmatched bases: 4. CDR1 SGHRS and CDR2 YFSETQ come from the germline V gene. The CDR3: CASSLSRDRGTGELFF. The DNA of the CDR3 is TGCGCCAGCAGCTTGAGCCGGGACAGGGGCACCGGGGAGCTGTTTTTT.

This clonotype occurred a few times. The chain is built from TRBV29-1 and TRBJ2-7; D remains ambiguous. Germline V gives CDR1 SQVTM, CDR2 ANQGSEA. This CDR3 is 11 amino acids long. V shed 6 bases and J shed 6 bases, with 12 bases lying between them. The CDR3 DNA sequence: TGCAGCGTAAGATGGGGTCTCGAGCAGTACTTC. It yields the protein CSVRWGLEQYF.

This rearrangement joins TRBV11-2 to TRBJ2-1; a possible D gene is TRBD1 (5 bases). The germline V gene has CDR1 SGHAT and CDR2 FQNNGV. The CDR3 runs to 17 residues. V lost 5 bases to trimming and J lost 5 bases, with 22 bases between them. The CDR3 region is CASSRQYFGAVDNEQFF. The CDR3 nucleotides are TGTGCCAGCAGCAGACAGTATTTCGGAGCTGTAGACAATGAGCAGTTCTTC.

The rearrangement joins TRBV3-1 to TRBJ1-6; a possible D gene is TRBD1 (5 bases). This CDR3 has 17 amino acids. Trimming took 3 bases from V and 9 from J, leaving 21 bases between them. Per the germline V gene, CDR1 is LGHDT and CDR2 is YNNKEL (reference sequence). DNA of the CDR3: TGTGCCAGCAGCCAGGGCGGACACGGAGGCCTGAGTTCACCCCTCCACTTT. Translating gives CASSQGGHGGLSSPLHF.

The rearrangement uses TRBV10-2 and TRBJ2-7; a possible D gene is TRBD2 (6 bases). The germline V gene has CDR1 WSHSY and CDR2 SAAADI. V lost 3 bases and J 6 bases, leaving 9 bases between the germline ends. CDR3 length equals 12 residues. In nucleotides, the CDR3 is TGCGCCAGCAGTGATCTAGCGCGCGAGCAGTACTTC. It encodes CASSDLAREQYF.

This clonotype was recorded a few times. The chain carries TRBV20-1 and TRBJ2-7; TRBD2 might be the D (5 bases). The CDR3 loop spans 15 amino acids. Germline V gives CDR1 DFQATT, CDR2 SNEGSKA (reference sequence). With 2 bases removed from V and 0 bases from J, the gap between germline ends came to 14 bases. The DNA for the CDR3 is TGCAGTGCTAGAAACAGCGGTCCAAGCTCCTACGAGCAGTACTTC. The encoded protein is CSARNSGPSSYEQYF.

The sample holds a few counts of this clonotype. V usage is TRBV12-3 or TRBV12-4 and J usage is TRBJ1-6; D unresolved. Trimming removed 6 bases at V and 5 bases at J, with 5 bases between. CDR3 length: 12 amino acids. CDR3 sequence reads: CASRTNNSPLHF. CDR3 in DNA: TGTGCCAGCAGGACGAATAATTCACCCCTCCACTTT.

This CDR3 is CASSSTGRGNSPLHF. For the CDR3, the DNA is TGTGCCAGCAGCTCCACAGGGCGGGGTAATTCACCCCTCCACTTT. This chain uses TRBV7-2 with TRBJ1-6, with a tentative D call TRBD1 (6 bases). V was cut by 4 bases and J by 6 bases, with 13 bases left in between. This CDR3 contains 15 residues. Germline values: CDR1 SGHTA, CDR2 FQGNSA.

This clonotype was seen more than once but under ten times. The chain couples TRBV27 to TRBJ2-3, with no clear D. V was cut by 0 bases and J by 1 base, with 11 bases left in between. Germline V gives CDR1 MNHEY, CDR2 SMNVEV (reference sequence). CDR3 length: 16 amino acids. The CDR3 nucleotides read TGTGCCAGCAGTTTATCCCGTGGTTTGGGCACAGATACGCAGTATTTT. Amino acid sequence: CASSLSRGLGTDTQYF.

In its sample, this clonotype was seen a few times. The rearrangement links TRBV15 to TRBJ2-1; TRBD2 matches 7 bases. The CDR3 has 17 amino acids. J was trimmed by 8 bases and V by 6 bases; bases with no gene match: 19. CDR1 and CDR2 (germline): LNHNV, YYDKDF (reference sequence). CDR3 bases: TGTGCCACCAGTACGGGCTCGGGGACTACGGGAGTTGATGAGCAGTTCTTC. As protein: CATSTGSGTTGVDEQFF.

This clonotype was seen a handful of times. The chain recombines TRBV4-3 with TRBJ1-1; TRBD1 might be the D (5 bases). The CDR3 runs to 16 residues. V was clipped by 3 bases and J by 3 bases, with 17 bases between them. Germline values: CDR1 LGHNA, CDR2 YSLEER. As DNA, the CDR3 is TGCGCCAGCAGCCATTACGGGGACTCATCCTACACTGAAGCTTTCTTT. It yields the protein CASSHYGDSSYTEAFF.

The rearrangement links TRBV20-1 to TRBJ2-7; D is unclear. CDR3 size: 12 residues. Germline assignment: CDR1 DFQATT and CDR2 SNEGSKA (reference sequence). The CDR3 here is CSTAPIGYEQYF. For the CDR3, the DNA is TGCAGCACCGCCCCAATCGGCTACGAGCAGTACTTC.

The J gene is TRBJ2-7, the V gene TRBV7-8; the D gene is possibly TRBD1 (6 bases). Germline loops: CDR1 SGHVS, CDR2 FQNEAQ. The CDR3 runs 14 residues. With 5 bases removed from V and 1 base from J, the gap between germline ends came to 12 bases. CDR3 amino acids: CASSPQGFSYEQYF. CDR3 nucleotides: TGTGCCAGCAGCCCTCAGGGGTTTTCCTACGAGCAGTACTTC.

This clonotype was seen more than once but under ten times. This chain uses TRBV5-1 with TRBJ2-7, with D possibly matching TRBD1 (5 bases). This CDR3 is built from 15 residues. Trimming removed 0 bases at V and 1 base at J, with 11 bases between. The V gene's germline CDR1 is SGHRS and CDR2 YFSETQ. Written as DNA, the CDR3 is TGCGCCAGCAGCTTGGGACAGCCATTATCCTACGAGCAGTACTTC. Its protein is CASSLGQPLSYEQYF. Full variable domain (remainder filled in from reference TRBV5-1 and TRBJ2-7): KAGVTQTPRYLIKTRGQQVTLSCSPISGHRSVSWYQQTPGQGLQFLFEYFSETQRNKGNFPGRFSGRQFSNSRSEMNVSTLELGDSALYLCASSLGQPLSYEQYFGPGTRLTVT.

The CDR3 DNA follows: TGTGCCACCAGCCGGGGATTAGCGGGCACAGATACGCAGTATTTT. Its translation: CATSRGLAGTDTQYF. The chain recombines TRBV15 with TRBJ2-3; weak D call: TRBD2 (6 bases). CDR1 and CDR2 from the germline V gene are LNHNV and YYDKDF (reference sequence). V lost 5 bases and J lost 1, with 13 bases in between. This CDR3 region has 15 residues.

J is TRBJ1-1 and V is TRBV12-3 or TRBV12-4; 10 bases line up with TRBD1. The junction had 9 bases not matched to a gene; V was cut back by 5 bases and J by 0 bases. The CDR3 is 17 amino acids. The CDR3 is CASSTQTGGGMNTEAFF. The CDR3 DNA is TGTGCCAGCAGTACCCAGACAGGGGGCGGGATGAACACTGAAGCTTTCTTT.

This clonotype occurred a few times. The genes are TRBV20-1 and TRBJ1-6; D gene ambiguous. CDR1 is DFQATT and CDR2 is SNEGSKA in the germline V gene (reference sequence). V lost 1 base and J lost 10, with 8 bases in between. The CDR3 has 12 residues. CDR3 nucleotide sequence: TGCAGTGCTAGAGCTTCCTTCTCACCCCTCCACTTT. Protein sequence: CSARASFSPLHF.

CDR3 region: CATSREDRAGTDTQYF. CDR3 nucleotides: TGTGCCACCAGCAGAGAGGACAGGGCCGGCACAGATACGCAGTATTTT. The rearrangement uses TRBV15 and TRBJ2-3; 8 nucleotides match TRBD1. The V gene's germline CDR1 is LNHNV and CDR2 YYDKDF (reference sequence). CDR3 size: 16 residues. The V gene end was trimmed by 0 bases and the J gene end by 1 base; junction bases not matched to a gene: 3.

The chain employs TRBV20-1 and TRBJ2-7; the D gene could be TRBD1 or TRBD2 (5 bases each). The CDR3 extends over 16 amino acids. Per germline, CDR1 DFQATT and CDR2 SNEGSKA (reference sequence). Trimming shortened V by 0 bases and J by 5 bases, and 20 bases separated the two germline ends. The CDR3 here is CSARDLEGPLSDEQYF. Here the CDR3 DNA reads TGCAGTGCTAGAGATCTTGAGGGGCCCCTAAGTGACGAGCAGTACTTC.

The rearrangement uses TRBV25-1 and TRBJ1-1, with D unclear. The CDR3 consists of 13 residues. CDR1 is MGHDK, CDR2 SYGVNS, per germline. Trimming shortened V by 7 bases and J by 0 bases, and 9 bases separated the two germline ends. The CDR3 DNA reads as TGTGCCAGCAATTTCGGAGTGAACACTGAAGCTTTCTTT. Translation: CASNFGVNTEAFF.

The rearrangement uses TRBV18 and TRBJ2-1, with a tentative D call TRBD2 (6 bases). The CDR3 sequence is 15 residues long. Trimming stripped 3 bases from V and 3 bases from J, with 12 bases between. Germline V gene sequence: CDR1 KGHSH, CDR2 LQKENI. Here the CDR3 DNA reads TGTGCCAGCTCACCGGGACGGGACTTCTACAATGAGCAGTTCTTC. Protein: CASSPGRDFYNEQFF.

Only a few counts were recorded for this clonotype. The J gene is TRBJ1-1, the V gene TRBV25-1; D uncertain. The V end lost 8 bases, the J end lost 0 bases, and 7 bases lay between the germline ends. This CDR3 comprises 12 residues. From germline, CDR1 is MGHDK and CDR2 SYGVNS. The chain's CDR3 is CASSGVNTEAFF. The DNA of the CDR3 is TGTGCCAGCTCTGGGGTGAACACTGAAGCTTTCTTT.

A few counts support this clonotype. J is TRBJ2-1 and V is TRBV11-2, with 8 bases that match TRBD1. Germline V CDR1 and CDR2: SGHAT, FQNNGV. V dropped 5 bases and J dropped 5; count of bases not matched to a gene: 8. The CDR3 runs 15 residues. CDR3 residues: CASSQGAYRDNEQFF. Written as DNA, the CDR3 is TGTGCCAGCAGCCAGGGGGCCTACCGGGACAATGAGCAGTTCTTC.

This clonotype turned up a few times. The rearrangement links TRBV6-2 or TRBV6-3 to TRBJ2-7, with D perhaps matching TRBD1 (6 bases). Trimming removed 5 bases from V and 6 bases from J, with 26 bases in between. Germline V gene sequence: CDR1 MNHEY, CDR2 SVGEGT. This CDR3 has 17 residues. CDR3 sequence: CASSHRQVQGPLGEQYF. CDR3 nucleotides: TGTGCCAGCAGTCACCGACAGGTCCAGGGGCCGTTAGGCGAGCAGTACTTC.

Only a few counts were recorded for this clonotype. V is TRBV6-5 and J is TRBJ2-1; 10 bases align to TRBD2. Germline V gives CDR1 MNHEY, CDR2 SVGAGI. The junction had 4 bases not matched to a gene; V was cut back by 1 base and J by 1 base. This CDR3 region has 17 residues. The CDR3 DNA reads TGTGCCAGCAGTTACTTAAGGACTAGCGGTTCCTACAATGAGCAGTTCTTC. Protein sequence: CASSYLRTSGSYNEQFF.